The 20 T cell receptor beta chains presented below share a single source sample, sequenced in a study of cytomegalovirus exposure and HLA in healthy donors. The PCR ran on 60 Vbeta and 13 Jbeta primers. This table comes from immunoSEQ multiplex PCR, and its TCRdb copy is limited to in-frame clones, with some not included. The table lists 78,000 or so clones, about 88% of them singletons, with approximately 2.4% in the top ten. Input material: PBMCs. All receptors come from a woman aged 45-65 years in good health and CMV-seronegative.

V is TRBV19 and J is TRBJ1-5; TRBD1 matches 8 bases. Germline assignment: CDR1 LNHDA and CDR2 SQIVND (reference sequence). This CDR3 comprises 15 residues. V trimming: 1 base; J trimming: 7 bases; junction bases outside the gene matches: 6. CDR3 bases: TGTGCCAGTAGTATAGCGCAGGGGGCAAGACAGCCCCAGCATTTT. Its translation: CASSIAQGARQPQHF.

In this sample, this clone turned up a few times. The genes are TRBV6-1 and TRBJ2-3; 10 positions match TRBD1. CDR1 MNHNS and CDR2 SASEGT come from the germline V gene. The junction had 6 bases not matched to a gene; V was cut back by 4 bases and J by 5 bases. The CDR3 is made up of 15 amino acids. The CDR3 loop reads CASSGGDRGRDTQYF. CDR3 nucleotides: TGTGCCAGCAGTGGCGGGGACAGGGGTAGAGATACGCAGTATTTT.

This clone showed up just once. This chain connects TRBV6-5 to TRBJ2-5; 10 bases fit TRBD2. CDR3 length: 16 amino acids. Germline lookup yields CDR1 MNHEY and CDR2 SVGAGI. Losses at the gene ends were 0 bases for V and 5 bases for J; bases not matched to a gene: 6. The DNA of the CDR3 is TGTGCCAGCAGTTACTCGCCAGCGGGGGGGGTGGAGACCCAGTACTTC. Translating gives CASSYSPAGGVETQYF.

V gene TRBV19 combines with J gene TRBJ2-1; tentatively, D is TRBD2 (6 bases). Trimming shortened V by 0 bases and J by 6 bases, and 12 bases separated the two germline ends. CDR1 is LNHDA, CDR2 SQIVND, per germline (reference sequence). The CDR3 is made up of 15 amino acids. CDR3 in DNA: TGTGCCAGTAGTATAGATCTGATCGGGGGCAATGAGCAGTTCTTC. Protein product: CASSIDLIGGNEQFF.

The chain is built from TRBV4-1 and TRBJ2-2; 10 bases match TRBD2. This CDR3 has 17 amino acids. In germline, CDR1 is MGHRA, CDR2 YSYEKL. The V gene end was trimmed by 3 bases and the J gene end by 4 bases; junction bases not matched to a gene: 8. This CDR3 is CASSHGSGGVATGELFF. In DNA form, the CDR3 reads TGCGCCAGCAGCCACGGAAGCGGGGGGGTGGCCACCGGGGAGCTGTTTTTT.

The chain uses TRBV28 and TRBJ2-2; no reliable D call. CDR3 length equals 15 residues. V shed 4 bases and J shed 2 bases, with 11 bases lying between them. Germline V gene lookup returns CDR1 MDHEN and CDR2 SYDVKM. In DNA, the CDR3 is TGTGCCAGCAGTTCACGGGTCGTAAACACCGGGGAGCTGTTTTTT. It codes for CASSSRVVNTGELFF.

This sequence joins TRBV5-1 and TRBJ2-7; 7 positions agree with TRBD1. With V trimmed by 4 bases and J by 4 bases, 11 bases remained unmatched. Germline V gene data show CDR1 as SGHRS and CDR2 as YFSETQ. The CDR3 is 15 amino acids. The CDR3 DNA reads TGCGCCAGCAGCGTAATACAGGGGCCCTTATACGAGCAGTACTTC. The encoded protein is CASSVIQGPLYEQYF.

V and J are TRBV7-3 and TRBJ2-2; D ambiguous. V gave up 6 bases and J gave up 4 bases, with 9 bases separating them. This CDR3 has 13 residues. CDR1 and CDR2 from the germline V gene are SGHTA and FQGTGA. CDR3 bases: TGTGCCAGCAGGTCAGACTCCACCGGGGAGCTGTTTTTT. Its translation: CASRSDSTGELFF.

The chain recombines TRBV6-1 with TRBJ2-3; 8 nucleotides agree with TRBD2. Germline V CDR1 and CDR2: MNHNS, SASEGT. The CDR3 spans 16 residues. V lost 2 bases to trimming and J lost 0 bases; unmatched junction nucleotides: 4. CDR3 nucleotides: TGTGCCAGCAGTGAAATGGTAGCGGGAAGCACAGATACGCAGTATTTT. Amino acid sequence: CASSEMVAGSTDTQYF.

This chain uses TRBV29-1 with TRBJ2-3, with a weak D call TRBD1 (6 bases). CDR1 and CDR2 (germline): SQVTM, ANQGSEA. The CDR3 length is 14 residues. The V end lost 4 bases, the J end lost 2 bases, and 13 bases lay between the germline ends. In DNA form, the CDR3 reads TGCAGCGTTGGGACAGCAACCCTCACAGATACGCAGTATTTT. Translation gives CSVGTATLTDTQYF.

This CDR3 reads CASSESGTGWTEAFF. CDR3 nucleotides: TGCGCCAGCAGTGAGTCGGGGACAGGGTGGACTGAAGCTTTCTTT. The chain has TRBV10-2 and TRBJ1-1, with 9 bases matching TRBD1. The CDR3 extends over 15 amino acids. Trimming cost V 0 bases and J 5 bases; bases outside gene matches: 4. The germline V gene has CDR1 WSHSY and CDR2 SAAADI.

The gene calls are TRBV5-6 and TRBJ2-5; D might be TRBD2 (6 bases). Judging by the DNA end, TRBJ2-7 fits better; the J call may be wrong. There are 14 residues in the CDR3. Germline assignment: CDR1 SGHDT and CDR2 YYEEEE. The CDR3 reads CASSLGGDFYEQYF. CDR3 nucleotide sequence: TGTGCCAGCAGCTTAGGAGGGGATTTCTACGAGCAGTACTTC.

The J gene is TRBJ2-1, the V gene TRBV6-1, with TRBD1 matching over 7 bases. Trimming at V came to 3 bases and at J to 4 bases, leaving 9 bases not matched to a gene. Germline V gene lookup returns CDR1 MNHNS and CDR2 SASEGT. This CDR3 has 16 amino acids. CDR3: CASSEIPGQKYNEQFF. CDR3 nucleotide sequence: TGTGCCAGCAGTGAGATTCCGGGACAGAAATACAATGAGCAGTTCTTC.

V is TRBV28 and J is TRBJ2-5; 9 bases line up with TRBD1. The DNA matches TRBJ2-7 better at its end, which makes the J call doubtful. Germline V gene sequence: CDR1 MDHEN, CDR2 SYDVKM. The CDR3 sequence is 17 residues long. CDR3 sequence (DNA): TGTGCCAGCAGTTTCCGCCGCTCCCGGGACAGGGCCGACGAGCAGTACTTC. This codes for CASSFRRSRDRADEQYF.

The chain employs TRBV5-1 and TRBJ1-1; maybe TRBD1 (5 bases). With 4 bases removed from V and 0 bases from J, the gap between germline ends came to 13 bases. CDR1 and CDR2 from the germline V gene are SGHRS and YFSETQ. This CDR3 contains 15 residues. The CDR3 sequence: CASSPTTDMNTEAFF. The CDR3 nucleotides are TGCGCCAGCAGCCCGACGACAGACATGAACACTGAAGCTTTCTTT. The full variable domain, completed using reference TRBV5-1 and TRBJ1-1, is KAGVTQTPRYLIKTRGQQVTLSCSPISGHRSVSWYQQTPGQGLQFLFEYFSETQRNKGNFPGRFSGRQFSNSRSEMNVSTLELGDSALYLCASSPTTDMNTEAFFGQGTRLTVV.

The chain couples TRBV5-1 to TRBJ1-5; 9 bases match TRBD1. The CDR3 length is 14 residues. The junction had 3 bases not matched to a gene; V was cut back by 4 bases and J by 4 bases. CDR1 is SGHRS, CDR2 YFSETQ, per germline. Here the CDR3 reads CASSAGTGNQPQHF. CDR3 nucleotides: TGCGCCAGCAGCGCCGGGACAGGGAATCAGCCCCAGCATTTT.

This clone turned up a few times. The rearrangement uses TRBV6-1 and TRBJ1-2; TRBD1 matches at 7 bases. V gave up 6 bases and J gave up 2 bases; unmatched junction bases: 3. The germline V gene has CDR1 MNHNS and CDR2 SASEGT. This CDR3 spans 13 amino acids. In nucleotides, the CDR3 is TGTGCCAGCAGCCGGGGACAGAACTATGGCTACACCTTC. This encodes CASSRGQNYGYTF.

The chain uses TRBV7-3 and TRBJ1-2; TRBD1 might be the D (5 bases). The CDR3 is 12 residues long. V gave up 2 bases and J gave up 14 bases, with 15 bases separating them. Germline V gene data show CDR1 as SGHTA and CDR2 as FQGTGA. CDR3 in DNA: TGTGCCAGCAGCTTAGAAGCGGGACCGAAGACCTTC. Residues: CASSLEAGPKTF.

V is TRBV28 and J is TRBJ1-4; D might be TRBD1 (5 bases). This CDR3 is 16 amino acids long. The V gene lost 1 base and the J gene lost 1 base, with 10 bases spanning the gap. CDR1 and CDR2 from the germline V gene are MDHEN and SYDVKM. Here the CDR3 reads CASSLSGFLTNEKLFF. CDR3 sequence (DNA): TGTGCCAGCAGTTTATCAGGGTTCCTAACTAATGAAAAACTGTTTTTT.

A few counts support this clone. The J gene is TRBJ1-3, the V gene TRBV6-5; TRBD1 matches at 7 bases. V was clipped by 6 bases and J by 4 bases; unmatched bases: 6. Germline V gives CDR1 MNHEY, CDR2 SVGAGI. The CDR3 runs 14 residues. CDR3 in amino acids: CASRTGSYGNTIYF. Written as DNA, the CDR3 is TGTGCCAGCAGGACAGGGAGTTACGGAAACACCATATATTTT.